This T cell receptor (beta chain) was profiled in a study of shared clonotypes between healthy human individuals. Trimming took off 5 bases at V and 8 bases at J, with 18 bases between the two ends. There are 14 residues in the CDR3. Germline V gene lookup returns CDR1 SEHNR and CDR2 FQNEAQ (reference sequence). Produced via immunoSEQ multiplex PCR; TCRdb's table is partial and in-frame only. The profile covers approximately 1,500,000 clones, with 96% appearing a single time and about 1.2% taken by the ten largest. The source material was naive CD4+ T cells sorted from blood. Subset indicated: CD45RA+ positively selected. The chain carries TRBV7-9 and TRBJ1-2; a possible D gene is TRBD1 (5 bases). This receptor was obtained from a man aged 25-40 years in good health. CDR3 residues: CASSPTMSGFGYTF. CDR3 sequence (DNA): TGTGCCAGCAGCCCAACCATGTCAGGGTTCGGCTACACCTTC. The whole variable domain, remainder taken from reference TRBV7-9 and TRBJ1-2, is DTGVSQNPRHKITKRGQNVTFRCDPISEHNRLYWYRQTLGQGPEFLTYFQNEAQLEKSRLLSDRFSAERPKGSFSTLEIQRTEQGDSAMYLCASSPTMSGFGYTFGSGTRLTVV.